The 18 T cell receptor beta chains in this list originate from one sample, sequenced in a study of identical twins. TCRdb analysed the 5' RACE reads with MiXCR anew, one entry per CDR3 protein. This table has roughly 490,000 distinct CDR3 sequences, more than 13% appearing once. The sample was also linked to a second study, of yellow fever vaccine responses in identical twins.

The specimen was CD4+ T cells sorted from blood. The receptors shown here come from a woman between 18 and 29 years old in good health.

This clonotype has a handful of counts. The CDR3 loop reads CASSFSRNGADTQYF. CDR3 nucleotides: TGTGCCAGCAGCTTTAGTAGGAACGGGGCAGATACGCAGTATTTT. The gene calls are TRBV7-2 and TRBJ2-3, with D possibly being TRBD2 (5 bases). The CDR3 extends over 15 amino acids. V was cut by 3 bases and J by 4 bases, with 14 bases left in between. Germline V gene sequence: CDR1 SGHTA, CDR2 FQGNSA.

The chain uses TRBV7-9 and TRBJ2-3; D gene uncertain. The CDR3 runs to 15 residues. The V end lost 4 bases, the J end lost 4 bases, and 15 bases lay between the germline ends. The V gene's germline CDR1 is SEHNR and CDR2 FQNEAQ (reference sequence). The CDR3 DNA is TGTGCCAGCAGCTCTCCTCCAACGGCCTCAGATACGCAGTATTTT. Encoded protein: CASSSPPTASDTQYF.

This sequence joins TRBV3-1 and TRBJ1-1; weak D call: TRBD1 (5 bases). This CDR3 comprises 13 residues. The V gene's germline CDR1 is LGHDT and CDR2 YNNKEL (reference sequence). The V gene lost 2 bases and the J gene lost 1 base, with 5 bases spanning the gap. The CDR3 sequence: CASSQTGNTEAFF. The CDR3, as DNA: TGTGCCAGCAGCCAAACAGGGAACACTGAAGCTTTCTTT.

The chain carries TRBV18 and TRBJ2-3; D gene unclear. Per the germline V gene, CDR1 is KGHSH and CDR2 is LQKENI. Trimming cost V 0 bases and J 2 bases, with 6 bases left between them. CDR3 length: 14 amino acids. The CDR3 DNA is TGTGCCAGCTCACCACCGACAACCACAGATACGCAGTATTTT. Its translation is CASSPPTTTDTQYF.

This clonotype was found a few times. A read error may explain this, as a much larger clone is one base away. V and J are TRBV5-5 and TRBJ2-4; maybe TRBD1 (6 bases). V was pared by 8 bases and J by 7 bases, with 16 bases between. Per the germline V gene, CDR1 is SGHKS and CDR2 is YYEKEE (reference sequence). CDR3 length: 13 residues. The CDR3 coding sequence is TGTGCCAGGAGCCCGGCCCAGGGGAACATTCAGTACTTC. It translates to CARSPAQGNIQYF. Filled out from reference TRBV5-5 and TRBJ2-4, the complete variable domain reads DAGVTQSPTHLIKTRGQQVTLRCSPISGHKSVSWYQQVLGQGPQFIFQYYEKEERGRGNFPDRFSARQFPNYSSELNVNALLLGDSALYLCARSPAQGNIQYFGAGTRLSVL.

This clonotype was recorded a few times. The CDR3 loop reads CASSLAGEGSTQYF. Here the CDR3 DNA reads TGTGCCAGCAGTCTGGCGGGAGAGGGCAGTACGCAGTATTTT. This chain joins TRBV6-1 and TRBJ2-3, with 7 bases fitting TRBD2. Germline-derived CDR1 and CDR2 are MNHNS and SASEGT. V shed 5 bases, J shed 8 bases, and the junction held 10 bases outside the gene matches. The CDR3 is made up of 14 amino acids.

The table lists this clonotype with many counts. The chain links TRBV29-1 to TRBJ2-4; 9 bases are a match to TRBD1. The V segment lost 7 bases and the J segment 1 base; nucleotides outside the gene matches: 11. Germline V CDR1 and CDR2: SQVTM, ANQGSEA. The CDR3 is 16 residues long. The CDR3 reads CSAPGQGEEAKNIQYF. DNA of the CDR3: TGCAGCGCCCCGGGACAGGGAGAAGAGGCCAAAAACATTCAGTACTTC. The full variable domain, completed using reference TRBV29-1 and TRBJ2-4, is SAVISQKPSRDICQRGTSLTIQCQVDSQVTMMFWYRQQPGQSLTLIATANQGSEATYESGFVIDKFPISRPNLTFSTLTVSNMSPEDSSIYLCSAPGQGEEAKNIQYFGAGTRLSVL.

The chain uses TRBV12-3 or TRBV12-4 and TRBJ1-2; TRBD1 is a possible D gene (5 bases). V was cut by 2 bases and J by 7 bases, with 8 bases left in between. There are 12 residues in the CDR3. The CDR3 sequence: CASSLWGGGYTF. DNA for the CDR3: TGTGCCAGCAGTTTATGGGGGGGTGGCTACACCTTC.

This chain joins TRBV12-3 or TRBV12-4 and TRBJ2-7; D is undetermined. There are 15 residues in the CDR3. V was cut by 0 bases and J by 5 bases, with 14 bases left in between. The CDR3 loop is CASSLARARLDEQYF. Written as DNA, the CDR3 is TGTGCCAGCAGTTTAGCACGGGCCCGTTTGGACGAGCAGTACTTC.

The chain combines TRBV2 with TRBJ2-7, with 8 bases identical to TRBD1. Germline V gives CDR1 SNHLY, CDR2 FYNNEI. The CDR3 length is 15 residues. J gave up 3 bases and V 6 bases, and 10 bases lay outside the gene matches. CDR3 protein: CASRLWQGAVYEQYF. Here the CDR3 DNA reads TGTGCCAGCAGATTGTGGCAGGGGGCCGTCTACGAGCAGTACTTC.

V gene TRBV28 combines with J gene TRBJ2-7, with D tentatively TRBD1 or TRBD2 (6 bases each). Germline V gene sequence: CDR1 MDHEN, CDR2 SYDVKM. V dropped 5 bases and J dropped 0 bases, with 14 bases sitting between them. The CDR3 covers 15 residues. The CDR3 spells CASSPGAVSSYEQYF. The CDR3 bases are TGTGCCAGCAGTCCGGGGGCCGTTAGCTCCTACGAGCAGTACTTC.

This clonotype was found many times. The V call is TRBV7-2, the J call TRBJ1-5, with D unresolved. From germline, CDR1 is SGHTA and CDR2 FQGNSA. V dropped 4 bases and J dropped 3 bases, with 7 bases sitting between them. The CDR3 runs to 13 residues. CDR3 protein: CASSSDPNQPQHF. In DNA form, the CDR3 reads TGTGCCAGCAGCTCGGACCCCAATCAGCCCCAGCATTTT.

The chain recombines TRBV7-8 with TRBJ2-5; the D call may be TRBD1 or TRBD2 (5 bases each). The germline gives CDR1 SGHVS, CDR2 FQNEAQ. V lost 4 bases and J lost 5, with 17 bases in between. This CDR3 has 15 amino acids. CDR3 bases: TGTGCCAGCAGCTCGGGGACCTTCAAACGGGAGACCCAGTACTTC. Translating gives CASSSGTFKRETQYF.

This clonotype was seen a handful of times. V and J are TRBV5-1 and TRBJ1-4; D is ambiguous. Germline V gives CDR1 SGHRS, CDR2 YFSETQ. The CDR3 loop spans 11 amino acids. The DNA for the CDR3 is TGCGTAACCGCCTGGGGTGAAAAACTGTTTTTT. This sequence encodes CVTAWGEKLFF. Based on the CDR3 plus reference TRBV5-1 and TRBJ1-4, the full variable domain is KAGVTQTPRYLIKTRGQQVTLSCSPISGHRSVSWYQQTPGQGLQFLFEYFSETQRNKGNFPGRFSGRQFSNSRSEMNVSTLELGDSALYLCVTAWGEKLFFGSGTQLSVL.

The DNA of the CDR3 is TGTGCCAGCAGCCCACTGGGGGGAATCGGGGAGCTGTTTTTT. Translated: CASSPLGGIGELFF. The V call is TRBV6-2 or TRBV6-3, the J call TRBJ2-2; D perhaps matches TRBD2 (6 bases). The CDR3 has 14 residues. V was cut by 6 bases and J by 7 bases, with 15 bases left in between. CDR1 and CDR2 (germline): MNHEY, SVGEGT.

The chain uses TRBV30 and TRBJ2-7; 8 positions match TRBD1. The junction had 6 bases not matched to a gene; V was cut back by 2 bases and J by 6 bases. Germline V CDR1 and CDR2: GTSNPN, SVGIG (reference sequence). This CDR3 is 13 amino acids long. In DNA form, the CDR3 reads TGTGCCTGGAGTCGGGACAGGACGCGCGAGCAGTACTTC. Its protein product is CAWSRDRTREQYF.

This clonotype was seen only once. This may come from a read error, since a much larger clone is one base off. V usage is TRBV5-1 and J usage is TRBJ2-1; 7 positions match TRBD2. Germline assignment: CDR1 SGHRS and CDR2 YFSETQ. Trimming at V came to 5 bases and at J to 1 base, leaving 12 bases not matched to a gene. This CDR3 contains 17 residues. CDR3: CASRAGSQVTSYNEQFF. Here the CDR3 DNA reads TGCGCCAGCAGAGCGGGATCCCAGGTTACATCCTACAATGAGCAGTTCTTC.

This clonotype has just a few counts. The chain joins TRBV11-2 to TRBJ2-3; D ambiguous. The CDR3 length is 14 residues. Trimming cost V 5 bases and J 6 bases, with 15 bases left between them. Germline V lookup: CDR1 SGHAT, CDR2 FQNNGV. In DNA form, the CDR3 reads TGTGCCAGCAGCCTCCAGTTGAAGGAGGATACGCAGTATTTT. Residues: CASSLQLKEDTQYF.